Below are 27 T cell receptor beta chains sequenced from a single sample in a study of human thymus T cells. This table comes from immunoSEQ multiplex PCR, and its TCRdb copy is limited to in-frame clones, with some not included. The sample consists of tens of thousands of clones, 94% of them appearing once. The sample consisted of blood. The receptor set was obtained from a boy younger than two with a congenital heart defect but otherwise immunologically healthy.

This rearrangement joins TRBV7-9 to TRBJ1-2; 8 nucleotides align to TRBD1. This CDR3 contains 15 residues. From germline, CDR1 is SEHNR and CDR2 FQNEAQ (reference sequence). The V segment lost 1 base and the J segment 5 bases; nucleotides outside the gene matches: 6. CDR3 amino acids: CASSLDTGGSYGYTF. The CDR3 coding sequence is TGTGCCAGCAGCTTAGACACAGGGGGGTCTTATGGCTACACCTTC.

V is TRBV19 and J is TRBJ2-3; D is perhaps TRBD2 (6 bases). The CDR3 has 19 amino acids. The V gene's germline CDR1 is LNHDA and CDR2 SQIVND (reference sequence). Trimming stripped 2 bases from V and 0 bases from J, with 21 bases between. The CDR3, as DNA: TGTGCCAGTAGTATAATAGCGATTGGGGGGTTTGGGAGCACAGATACGCAGTATTTT. Its translation: CASSIIAIGGFGSTDTQYF.

Only one count was recorded for this clone. V usage is TRBV23-1 and J usage is TRBJ2-3; 12 bases fit TRBD2. TRBV23-1 is recorded as an ORF, its role being uncertain. The CDR3 is 18 amino acids. After removal of 1 base from V and 3 bases from J, the junction contained 8 bases not matched to a gene. The CDR3 is CASSQCRTSGMSTDTQYF. The CDR3 coding sequence is TGCGCCAGCAGTCAATGTCGGACTAGCGGGATGTCGACAGATACGCAGTATTTT.

This chain uses TRBV28 with TRBJ1-2; D call uncertain. The CDR3 covers 12 residues. The V end lost 1 base, the J end lost 5 bases, and 5 bases lay between the germline ends. Germline loops: CDR1 MDHEN, CDR2 SYDVKM. The CDR3 DNA sequence: TGTGCCAGCAGTTTATACGGGTATGGCTACACCTTC. Amino acids: CASSLYGYGYTF.

The rearrangement uses TRBV19 and TRBJ2-1; D perhaps matches TRBD2 (6 bases). CDR1 is LNHDA, CDR2 SQIVND, per germline (reference sequence). CDR3 size: 16 residues. V lost 1 base to trimming and J lost 0 bases, with 10 bases between them. Here the CDR3 DNA reads TGTGCCAGTAGTATAGTGGGAGGCAGCTCCTACAATGAGCAGTTCTTC. Its translation: CASSIVGGSSYNEQFF.

J is TRBJ2-5 and V is TRBV5-1; 8 bases align to TRBD1. CDR3 length: 14 amino acids. V shed 0 bases and J 5 bases; nucleotides not matched to a gene: 3. The germline gives CDR1 SGHRS, CDR2 YFSETQ. The CDR3: CASSLVSGGETQYF. CDR3 bases: TGCGCCAGCAGCTTGGTGTCAGGGGGCGAGACCCAGTACTTC.

This clone turned up a few times. The chain couples TRBV5-1 to TRBJ1-6; D is possibly TRBD1 (6 bases). V was pared by 4 bases and J by 6 bases, with 11 bases between. Per germline, CDR1 SGHRS and CDR2 YFSETQ. This CDR3 has 14 amino acids. CDR3 sequence: CASSPGQSNSPLHF. Written as DNA, the CDR3 is TGCGCCAGCAGCCCCGGACAGTCTAATTCACCCCTCCACTTT.

The V gene is TRBV19, the J gene TRBJ1-4; 9 bases map to TRBD1. This CDR3 has 15 residues. Germline lookup yields CDR1 LNHDA and CDR2 SQIVND (reference sequence). The junction had 7 bases not matched to a gene; V was cut back by 1 base and J by 10 bases. The CDR3 reads CASSIAGTGLLKLFF. CDR3 coding DNA: TGTGCCAGTAGTATAGCCGGGACAGGGTTATTAAAACTGTTTTTT.

The V and J genes are TRBV4-1 and TRBJ2-1; D might be TRBD1 (6 bases). This CDR3 spans 16 amino acids. Germline CDR1 is MGHRA and CDR2 is YSYEKL. The V gene lost 5 bases and the J gene lost 0 bases, with 14 bases spanning the gap. The CDR3 reads CASSSKGQSSYNEQFF. CDR3 DNA sequence: TGCGCCAGCAGCAGTAAGGGACAAAGCTCCTACAATGAGCAGTTCTTC.

This clone was recorded only once. Different DNA sequences within this sample yield the same CDR3. The V call is TRBV2, the J call TRBJ2-7; unclear D gene. CDR1 and CDR2 from the germline V gene are SNHLY and FYNNEI. This CDR3 region has 12 residues. The ends were cut back, 6 bases at V and 7 bases at J, with 13 bases in the middle. The CDR3 here is CASSPFGREQYF. The CDR3 DNA follows: TGTGCCAGCAGCCCCTTTGGGCGGGAGCAGTACTTC.

V and J are TRBV4-1 and TRBJ1-1, with D tentatively TRBD1 (5 bases). Looked up from germline, CDR1 is MGHRA and CDR2 is YSYEKL. The length of the CDR3 is 15 residues. Trimming took off 0 bases at V and 7 bases at J, with 15 bases between the two ends. The CDR3 DNA reads as TGCGCCAGCAGCCAAGACCGGGGCGGGGGAGGTGAAGCTTTCTTT. Translated, it gives CASSQDRGGGGEAFF.

This clone was found a few times. The gene calls are TRBV27 and TRBJ2-7; D is unclear. Trimming took off 3 bases at V and 1 base at J, with 10 bases between the two ends. The CDR3 runs 14 residues. CDR1 is MNHEY and CDR2 is SMNVEV in the germline V gene (reference sequence). The chain's CDR3 is CASSFEKGSYEQYF. The CDR3 coding sequence is TGTGCCAGCAGTTTCGAGAAGGGTTCCTACGAGCAGTACTTC.

This clone came up once. This sequence joins TRBV5-4 and TRBJ2-7; D may be TRBD1 (5 bases). CDR3 length equals 14 residues. The germline V gene encodes CDR1 SGHNT and CDR2 YYREEE (reference sequence). Trimming shortened V by 5 bases and J by 2 bases, and 14 bases separated the two germline ends. The CDR3 DNA sequence: TGTGCCAGCAGGCCAGACGCAGGGCCCTACGAGCAGTACTTC. Protein product: CASRPDAGPYEQYF.

In nucleotides, the CDR3 is TGCGCCAGCAGCCAAGTCGGCATTCGGGCCGCTAGCACAGATACGCAGTATTTT. It yields the protein CASSQVGIRAASTDTQYF. The chain uses TRBV4-1 and TRBJ2-3; D not certain. V was pared by 1 base and J by 0 bases, with 17 bases between. CDR1 is MGHRA and CDR2 is YSYEKL in the germline V gene. The CDR3 consists of 18 residues.

The V and J genes are TRBV2 and TRBJ1-6, with D maybe TRBD1 (5 bases). Germline V gene data show CDR1 as SNHLY and CDR2 as FYNNEI. There are 13 residues in the CDR3. V was cut by 3 bases and J by 5 bases, with 5 bases left in between. As DNA, the CDR3 is TGTGCCAGCAGTGACAGGGATAATTCACCCCTCCACTTT. This translates into CASSDRDNSPLHF.

The rearrangement links TRBV7-3 to TRBJ2-6, with 7 bases matching TRBD1. The trim removed 3 bases at V and 2 bases at J, leaving 1 base unmatched. Germline loops: CDR1 SGHTA, CDR2 FQGTGA. This CDR3 comprises 15 residues. CDR3 region: CASSLTGPGANVLTF. CDR3 in DNA: TGTGCCAGCAGCTTGACAGGGCCTGGGGCCAACGTCCTGACTTTC.

The CDR3 reads CASSISPIPTDNQPQHF. CDR3 nucleotides: TGTGCCAGTAGTATCTCCCCAATCCCAACTGATAATCAGCCCCAGCATTTT. The chain employs TRBV19 and TRBJ1-5; no clear D gene. This CDR3 contains 17 residues. The V gene's germline CDR1 is LNHDA and CDR2 SQIVND (reference sequence). V was pared by 3 bases and J by 4 bases, with 19 bases between.

The rearrangement uses TRBV20-1 and TRBJ2-5; D not resolved. The germline gives CDR1 DFQATT, CDR2 SNEGSKA (reference sequence). Trimming pared 5 bases from V and 2 bases from J, leaving 6 bases between. The CDR3 is 11 residues long. The CDR3 nucleotides read TGCAGTGCTCCCATACAAGAGACCCAGTACTTC. It codes for CSAPIQETQYF.

This clone has only one observation. The chain couples TRBV7-9 to TRBJ2-3, with D unclear. This CDR3 has 14 residues. V lost 3 bases, J lost 1 base, and 8 bases lay in between. The V gene's germline CDR1 is SEHNR and CDR2 FQNEAQ (reference sequence). This chain's CDR3 is CASSFGVRTDTQYF. In DNA form, the CDR3 reads TGTGCCAGCAGCTTTGGTGTCCGCACAGATACGCAGTATTTT. Full variable domain (rest looked up from reference TRBV7-9 and TRBJ2-3): DTGVSQNPRHKITKRGQNVTFRCDPISEHNRLYWYRQTLGQGPEFLTYFQNEAQLEKSRLLSDRFSAERPKGSFSTLEIQRTEQGDSAMYLCASSFGVRTDTQYFGPGTRLTVL.

The chain combines TRBV4-3 with TRBJ1-2; 7 nucleotides agree with TRBD1. V lost 4 bases and J lost 1; bases outside the gene matches: 6. This CDR3 has 15 residues. Looked up from germline, CDR1 is LGHNA and CDR2 is YSLEER. The CDR3 DNA follows: TGCGCCAGCAGCCCTACGGGACAGTTTAACTATGGCTACACCTTC. Translated, it gives CASSPTGQFNYGYTF.

V gene TRBV7-2 combines with J gene TRBJ1-5, with D tentatively TRBD1 (5 bases). This CDR3 has 14 residues. CDR1 is SGHTA, CDR2 FQGNSA, per germline. Trimming shortened V by 8 bases and J by 5 bases, and 16 bases separated the two germline ends. The CDR3 region is CASGRARGDQPQHF. The CDR3 DNA follows: TGTGCCAGCGGTCGGGCCCGAGGGGATCAGCCCCAGCATTTT.

The rearrangement links TRBV7-9 to TRBJ2-1; D ambiguous. Germline lookup yields CDR1 SEHNR and CDR2 FQNEAQ (reference sequence). V gave up 5 bases and J gave up 8 bases, with 13 bases separating them. This CDR3 region has 13 residues. DNA of the CDR3: TGTGCCAGCAGCCCCGGGCCCGCGGATGAGCAGTTCTTC. Its translation is CASSPGPADEQFF.

The chain links TRBV28 to TRBJ2-5; either TRBD1 or TRBD2 may supply D (6 bases each). CDR1 and CDR2 from the germline V gene are MDHEN and SYDVKM. Trimming stripped 5 bases from V and 0 bases from J, with 10 bases between. The CDR3 loop spans 14 amino acids. CDR3 DNA: TGTGCCAGCAGTCGGAGGGGGAACCAAGAGACCCAGTACTTC. Its translation: CASSRRGNQETQYF.

This clone was detected only a few times. This chain connects TRBV19 to TRBJ1-3; D ambiguous. Trimming cost V 3 bases and J 8 bases, with 5 bases left between them. The CDR3 extends over 11 amino acids. Germline lookup yields CDR1 LNHDA and CDR2 SQIVND (reference sequence). In DNA form, the CDR3 reads TGTGCCAGTAGTATCGGTGACACCATATATTTT. Its translation: CASSIGDTIYF. The whole variable domain, filled in from reference TRBV19 and TRBJ1-3, reads DGGITQSPKYLFRKEGQNVTLSCEQNLNHDAMYWYRQDPGQGLRLIYYSQIVNDFQKGDIAEGYSVSREKKESFPLTVTSAQKNPTAFYLCASSIGDTIYFGEGSWLTVV.

The chain is built from TRBV27 and TRBJ2-3; D remains ambiguous. Germline V gene lookup returns CDR1 MNHEY and CDR2 SMNVEV (reference sequence). Trimming stripped 1 base from V and 5 bases from J, with 10 bases between. The CDR3 length is 14 residues. DNA of the CDR3: TGTGCCAGCAGTTTATACCGGAACGGAGATACGCAGTATTTT. As protein: CASSLYRNGDTQYF.

This clone came up once. The chain links TRBV2 to TRBJ2-6; possibly TRBD1 for D (5 bases). The CDR3 extends over 19 amino acids. The ends were cut back, 0 bases at V and 1 base at J, with 16 bases in the middle. CDR1 is SNHLY, CDR2 FYNNEI, per germline. The CDR3 DNA reads as TGTGCCAGCAGTGAAGCTTTCCGGGCAGGGAAGTCTGGGGCCAACGTCCTGACTTTC. Protein: CASSEAFRAGKSGANVLTF. Complete variable domain (other parts from reference TRBV2 and TRBJ2-6): EPEVTQTPSHQVTQMGQEVILRCVPISNHLYFYWYRQILGQKVEFLVSFYNNEISEKSEIFDDQFSVERPDGSNFTLKIRSTKLEDSAMYFCASSEAFRAGKSGANVLTFGAGSRLTVL.

DNA for the CDR3: TGTGCCAGCAGCCCATACGGGACAGGACAAGAGACCCAGTACTTC. Encoded protein: CASSPYGTGQETQYF. V is TRBV11-1 and J is TRBJ2-5, with 8 bases identical to TRBD1. The CDR3 spans 15 residues. V was pared by 5 bases and J by 2 bases, with 7 bases of the junction left unmatched. Germline lookup yields CDR1 SGHAT and CDR2 FQDESV (reference sequence).